This T cell receptor (beta chain) was observed in a study of response to subunit inactivated influenza vaccine. Study-level points and caveats: T cells newly recruited by each seasonal influenza vaccination are few, the authors suggested.

The table lists this clonotype with a few counts. Antigen specificity is unknown. This CDR3 spans 17 amino acids. V was clipped by 4 bases and J by 0 bases, with 17 bases between them. Each CDR3 protein gets one entry after TCRdb re-called the RT-PCR reads with MiXCR. In the table there are 650,000 to 800,000 distinct CDR3 sequences, roughly 14% of which are singletons. The material sequenced was PBMCs from blood, taken about 14 days before vaccination. V usage is TRBV12-3 or TRBV12-4 and J usage is TRBJ2-3; D remains ambiguous. The clonotype originates from a man aged 45 to 65 who received an inactivated influenza vaccine. CDR3 loop: CASSSEKTRFSTDTQYF. In DNA form, the CDR3 reads TGTGCCAGCAGTTCCGAAAAAACACGATTTAGCACAGATACGCAGTATTTT.